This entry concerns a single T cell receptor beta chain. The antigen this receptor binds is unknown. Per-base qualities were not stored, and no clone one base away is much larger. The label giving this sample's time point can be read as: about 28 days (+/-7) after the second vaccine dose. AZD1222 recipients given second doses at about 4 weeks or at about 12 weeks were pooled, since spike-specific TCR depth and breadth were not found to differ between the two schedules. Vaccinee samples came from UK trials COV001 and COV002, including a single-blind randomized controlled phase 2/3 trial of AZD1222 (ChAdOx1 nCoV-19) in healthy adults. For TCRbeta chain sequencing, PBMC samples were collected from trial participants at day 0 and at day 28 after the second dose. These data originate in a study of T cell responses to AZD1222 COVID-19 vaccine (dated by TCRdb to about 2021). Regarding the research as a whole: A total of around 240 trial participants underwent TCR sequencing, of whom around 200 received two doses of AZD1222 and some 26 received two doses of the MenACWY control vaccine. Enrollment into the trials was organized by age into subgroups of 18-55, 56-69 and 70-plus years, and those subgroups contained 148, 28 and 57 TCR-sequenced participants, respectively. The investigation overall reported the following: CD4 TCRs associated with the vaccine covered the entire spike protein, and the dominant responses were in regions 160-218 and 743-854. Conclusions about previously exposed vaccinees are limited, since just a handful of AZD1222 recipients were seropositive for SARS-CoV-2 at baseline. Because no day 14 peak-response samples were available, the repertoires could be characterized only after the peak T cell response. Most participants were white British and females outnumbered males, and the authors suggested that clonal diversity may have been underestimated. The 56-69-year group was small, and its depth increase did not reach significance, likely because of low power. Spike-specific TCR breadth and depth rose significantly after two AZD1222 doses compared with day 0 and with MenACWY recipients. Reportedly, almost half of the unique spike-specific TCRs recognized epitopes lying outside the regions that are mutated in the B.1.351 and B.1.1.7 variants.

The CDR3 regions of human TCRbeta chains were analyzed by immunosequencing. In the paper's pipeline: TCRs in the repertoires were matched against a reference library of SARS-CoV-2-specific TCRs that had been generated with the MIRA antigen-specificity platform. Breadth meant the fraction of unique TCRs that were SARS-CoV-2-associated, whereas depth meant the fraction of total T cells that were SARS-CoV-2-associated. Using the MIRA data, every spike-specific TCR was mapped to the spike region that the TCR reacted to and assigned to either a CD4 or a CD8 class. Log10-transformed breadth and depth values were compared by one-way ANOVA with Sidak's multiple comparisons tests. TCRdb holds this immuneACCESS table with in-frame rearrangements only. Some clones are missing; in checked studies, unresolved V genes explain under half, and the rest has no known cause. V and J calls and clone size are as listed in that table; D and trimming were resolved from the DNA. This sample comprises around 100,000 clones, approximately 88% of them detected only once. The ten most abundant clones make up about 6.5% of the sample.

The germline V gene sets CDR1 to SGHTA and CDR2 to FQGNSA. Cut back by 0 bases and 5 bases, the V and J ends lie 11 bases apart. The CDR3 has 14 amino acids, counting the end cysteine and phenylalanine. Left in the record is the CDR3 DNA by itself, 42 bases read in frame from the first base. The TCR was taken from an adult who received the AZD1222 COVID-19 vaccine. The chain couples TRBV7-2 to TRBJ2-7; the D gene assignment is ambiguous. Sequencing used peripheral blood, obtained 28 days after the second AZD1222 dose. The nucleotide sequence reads TGTGCCAGCAGCTTAGCGAGTGCAGGCAACGAGCAGTACTTC. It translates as CASSLASAGNEQYF.